This T cell receptor beta chain appears in the sequencing data of a study of T-cell memory formation after mild COVID-19. CDR1 is LNHDA and CDR2 is SQIVND in the germline V gene (reference sequence). The CDR3 runs 14 residues. The V and J ends lost 3 bases and 6 bases respectively, with 15 bases between them. A single record per CDR3 protein comes from TCRdb applying MiXCR to the 5' RACE reads. This table holds a few hundred thousand distinct CDR3 sequences, approximately 27% found once. The V call is TRBV19, the J call TRBJ2-7, with TRBD2 as a possible D gene (6 bases). The TCR comes from an adult woman who had mild COVID-19 (a few samples of this study predate the infection). Cell type and time point are not known. The sequencing sample was made of PBMCs or a T cell subset sorted from them (not recorded which). CDR3 DNA: TGTGCCAGTAGTATTTATCTACTGCGGGGCGAGCAGTACTTC. This gives the protein CASSIYLLRGEQYF.